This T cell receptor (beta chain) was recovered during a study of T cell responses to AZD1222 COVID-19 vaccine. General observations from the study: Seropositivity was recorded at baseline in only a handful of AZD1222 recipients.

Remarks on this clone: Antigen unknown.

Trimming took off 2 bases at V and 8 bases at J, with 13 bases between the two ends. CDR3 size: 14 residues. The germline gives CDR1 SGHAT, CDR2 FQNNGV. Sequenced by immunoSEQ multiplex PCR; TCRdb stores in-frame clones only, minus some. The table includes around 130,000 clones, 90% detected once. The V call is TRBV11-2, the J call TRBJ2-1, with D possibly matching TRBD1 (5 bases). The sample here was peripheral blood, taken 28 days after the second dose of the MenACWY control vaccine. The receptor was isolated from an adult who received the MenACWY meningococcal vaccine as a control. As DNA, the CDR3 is TGTGCCAGCAGCTTATCCAGGGCGAGCGATGAGCAGTTCTTC. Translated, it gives CASSLSRASDEQFF.